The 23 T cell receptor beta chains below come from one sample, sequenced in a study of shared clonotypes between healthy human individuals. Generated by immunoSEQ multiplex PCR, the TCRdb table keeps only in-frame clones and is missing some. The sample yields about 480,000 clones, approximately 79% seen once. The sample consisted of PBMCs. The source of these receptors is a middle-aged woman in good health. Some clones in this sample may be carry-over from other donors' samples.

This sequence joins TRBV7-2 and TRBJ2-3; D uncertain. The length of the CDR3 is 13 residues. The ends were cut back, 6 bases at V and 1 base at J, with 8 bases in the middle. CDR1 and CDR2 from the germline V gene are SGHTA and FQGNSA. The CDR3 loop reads CASSWAGTDTQYF. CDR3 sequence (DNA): TGTGCCAGCAGTTGGGCGGGCACAGATACGCAGTATTTT.

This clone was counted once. The CDR3 DNA is TGTGCCAGCAGTTACTCAGATACGCAGTATTTT. This sequence encodes CASSYSDTQYF. The rearrangement links TRBV6-5 to TRBJ2-3; unclear D gene. Per the germline V gene, CDR1 is MNHEY and CDR2 is SVGAGI. The CDR3 length is 11 residues. V lost 0 bases to trimming and J lost 5 bases, with 0 bases between them.

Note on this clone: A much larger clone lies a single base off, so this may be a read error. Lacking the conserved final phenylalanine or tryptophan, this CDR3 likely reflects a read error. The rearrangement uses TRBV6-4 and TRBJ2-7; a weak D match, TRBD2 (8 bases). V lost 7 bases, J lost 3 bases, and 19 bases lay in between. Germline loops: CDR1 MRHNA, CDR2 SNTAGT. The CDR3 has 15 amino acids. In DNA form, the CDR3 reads TGTGCCAGCATCGAACGGGGGGGACAGCGCTACGAGCAGTACCTC. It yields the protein CASIERGGQRYEQYL.

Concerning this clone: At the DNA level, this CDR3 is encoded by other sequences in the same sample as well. This CDR3 reads CAWSVGGGSYEQYF. CDR3 DNA: TGTGCCTGGAGTGTTGGAGGGGGATCCTACGAGCAGTACTTC. The chain recombines TRBV30 with TRBJ2-7; D is tentatively TRBD1 or TRBD2 (6 bases each). This CDR3 comprises 14 residues. Germline V lookup: CDR1 GTSNPN, CDR2 SVGIG (reference sequence). V was clipped by 0 bases and J by 1 base, with 10 bases between them.

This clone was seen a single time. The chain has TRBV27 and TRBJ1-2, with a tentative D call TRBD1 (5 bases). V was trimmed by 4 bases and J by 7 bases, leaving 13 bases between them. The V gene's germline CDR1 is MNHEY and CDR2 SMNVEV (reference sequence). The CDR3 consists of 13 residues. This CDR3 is CASSSTGLFGYTF. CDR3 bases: TGTGCCAGCAGTTCAACAGGCCTTTTTGGCTACACCTTC.

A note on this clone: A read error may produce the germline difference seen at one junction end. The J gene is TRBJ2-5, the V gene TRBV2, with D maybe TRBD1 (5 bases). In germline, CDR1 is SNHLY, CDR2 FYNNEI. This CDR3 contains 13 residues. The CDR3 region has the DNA TGTGCCAGCAGTGGAGACAGTCAAGAGGCCCAGTACTTC. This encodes CASSGDSQEAQYF.

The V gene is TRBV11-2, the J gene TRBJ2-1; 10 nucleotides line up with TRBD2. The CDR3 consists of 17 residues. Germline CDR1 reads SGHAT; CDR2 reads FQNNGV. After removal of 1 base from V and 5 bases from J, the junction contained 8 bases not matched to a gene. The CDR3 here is CASSLGRRTSGNNEQFF. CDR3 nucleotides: TGTGCCAGCAGCTTAGGGAGACGGACTAGCGGTAACAATGAGCAGTTCTTC.

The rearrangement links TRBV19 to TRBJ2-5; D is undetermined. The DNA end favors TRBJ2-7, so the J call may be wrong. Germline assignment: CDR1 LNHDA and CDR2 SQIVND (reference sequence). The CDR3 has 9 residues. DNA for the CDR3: TGTGCCAGTAGCCACGAGCAGTACTTC. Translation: CASSHEQYF.

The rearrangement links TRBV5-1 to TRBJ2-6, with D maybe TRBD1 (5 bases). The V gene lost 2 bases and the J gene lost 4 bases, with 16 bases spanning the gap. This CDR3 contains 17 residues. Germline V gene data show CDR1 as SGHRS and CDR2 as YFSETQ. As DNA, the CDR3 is TGCGCCAGCAGCTTAATTAGCTCAGGGTCAGGGGCCAACGTCCTGACTTTC. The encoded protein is CASSLISSGSGANVLTF. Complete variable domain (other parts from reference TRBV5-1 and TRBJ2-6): KAGVTQTPRYLIKTRGQQVTLSCSPISGHRSVSWYQQTPGQGLQFLFEYFSETQRNKGNFPGRFSGRQFSNSRSEMNVSTLELGDSALYLCASSLISSGSGANVLTFGAGSRLTVL.

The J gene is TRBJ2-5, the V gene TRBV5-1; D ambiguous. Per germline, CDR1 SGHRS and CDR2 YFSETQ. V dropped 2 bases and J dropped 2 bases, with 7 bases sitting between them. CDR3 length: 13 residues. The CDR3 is CASSFTRQETQYF. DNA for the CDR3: TGCGCCAGCAGCTTCACACGGCAAGAGACCCAGTACTTC.

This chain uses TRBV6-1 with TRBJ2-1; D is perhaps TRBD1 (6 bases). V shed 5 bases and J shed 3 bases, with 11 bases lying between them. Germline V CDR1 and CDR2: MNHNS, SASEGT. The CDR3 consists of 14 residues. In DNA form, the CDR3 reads TGTGCCAGCAGTCAGGGGTGGGGCTACAATGAGCAGTTCTTC. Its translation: CASSQGWGYNEQFF.

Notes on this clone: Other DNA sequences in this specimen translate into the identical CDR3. The CDR3 DNA is TGTGCCAGCAGCTTATCAGCAGATACGCAGTATTTT. This codes for CASSLSADTQYF. The chain carries TRBV7-9 and TRBJ2-3; D is unclear. Germline lookup yields CDR1 SEHNR and CDR2 FQNEAQ (reference sequence). V lost 2 bases and J lost 4, with 4 bases in between. The CDR3 loop spans 12 amino acids.

As DNA, the CDR3 is TGTGCCAGCAGCTTATCCCGCGGGAGTGGGGATACGCAGTATTTT. This translates into CASSLSRGSGDTQYF. The chain has TRBV11-2 and TRBJ2-3, with 7 bases aligning to TRBD2. The V and J ends lost 2 bases and 6 bases, in that order; junction bases with no gene match: 8. The CDR3 runs to 15 residues. Germline CDR1 SGHAT, CDR2 FQNNGV.

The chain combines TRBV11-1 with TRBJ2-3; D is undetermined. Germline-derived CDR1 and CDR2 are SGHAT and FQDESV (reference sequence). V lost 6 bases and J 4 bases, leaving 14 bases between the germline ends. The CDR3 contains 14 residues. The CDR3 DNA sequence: TGTGCCAGCAGAACCTCCCTTAGCCCAGATACGCAGTATTTT. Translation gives CASRTSLSPDTQYF.

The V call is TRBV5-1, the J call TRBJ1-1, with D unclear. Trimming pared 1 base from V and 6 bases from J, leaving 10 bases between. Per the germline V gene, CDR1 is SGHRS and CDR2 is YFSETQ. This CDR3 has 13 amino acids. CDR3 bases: TGCGCCAGCAGCTTGTTGGGAAATGCTGAAGCTTTCTTT. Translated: CASSLLGNAEAFF.

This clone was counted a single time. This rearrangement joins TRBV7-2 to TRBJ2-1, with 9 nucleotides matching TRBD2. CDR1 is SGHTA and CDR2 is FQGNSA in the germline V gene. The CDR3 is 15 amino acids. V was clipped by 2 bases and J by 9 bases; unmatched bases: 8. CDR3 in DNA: TGTGCCAGCAGCTTACAGGTAGCGGGAGCCGGTGAGCAGTTCTTC. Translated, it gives CASSLQVAGAGEQFF. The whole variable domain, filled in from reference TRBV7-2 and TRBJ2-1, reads GAGVSQSPSNKVTEKGKDVELRCDPISGHTALYWYRQSLGQGLEFLIYFQGNSAPDKSGLPSDRFSAERTGGSVSTLTIQRTQQEDSAVYLCASSLQVAGAGEQFFGPGTRLTVL.

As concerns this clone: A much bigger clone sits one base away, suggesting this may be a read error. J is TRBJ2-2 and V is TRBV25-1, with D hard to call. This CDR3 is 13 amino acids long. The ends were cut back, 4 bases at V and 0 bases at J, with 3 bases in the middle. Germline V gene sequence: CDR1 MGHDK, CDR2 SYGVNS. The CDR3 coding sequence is TGTGCCAGCAGTGCCTCGAACACCGGGGAGCTGTTTTTT. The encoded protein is CASSASNTGELFF.

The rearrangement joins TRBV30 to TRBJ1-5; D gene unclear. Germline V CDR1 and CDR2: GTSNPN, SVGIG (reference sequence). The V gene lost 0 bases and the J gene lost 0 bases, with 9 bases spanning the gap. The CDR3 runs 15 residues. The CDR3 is CAWSVDKYSNQPQHF. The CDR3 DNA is TGTGCCTGGAGTGTAGACAAATATAGCAATCAGCCCCAGCATTTT.

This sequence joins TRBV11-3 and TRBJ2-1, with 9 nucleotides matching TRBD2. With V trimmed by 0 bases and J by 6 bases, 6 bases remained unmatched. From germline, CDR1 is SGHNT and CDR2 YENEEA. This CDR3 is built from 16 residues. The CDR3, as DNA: TGTGCCAGCAGCTTAGAATGGCGGGAGGGCCTCAATGAGCAGTTCTTC. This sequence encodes CASSLEWREGLNEQFF.

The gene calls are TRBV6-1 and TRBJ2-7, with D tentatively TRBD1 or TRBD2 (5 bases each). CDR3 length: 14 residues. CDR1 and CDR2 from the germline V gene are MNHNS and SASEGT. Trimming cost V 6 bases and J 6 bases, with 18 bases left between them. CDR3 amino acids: CASSRDPKPTEQYF. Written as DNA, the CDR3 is TGTGCCAGCAGCCGGGACCCGAAACCTACCGAGCAGTACTTC.

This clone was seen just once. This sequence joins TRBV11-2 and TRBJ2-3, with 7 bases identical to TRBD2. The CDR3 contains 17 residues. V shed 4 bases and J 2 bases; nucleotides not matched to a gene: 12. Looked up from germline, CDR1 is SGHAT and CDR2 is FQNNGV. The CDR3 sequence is CASSSAPSGEATDTQYF. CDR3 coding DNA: TGTGCCAGCAGCTCAGCACCTAGCGGCGAGGCCACAGATACGCAGTATTTT.

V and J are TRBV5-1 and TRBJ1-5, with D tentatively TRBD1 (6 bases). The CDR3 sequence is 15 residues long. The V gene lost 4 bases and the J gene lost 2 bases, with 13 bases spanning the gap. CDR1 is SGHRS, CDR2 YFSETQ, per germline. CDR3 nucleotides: TGCGCCAGCAGCGTAGGACCAGGGGGCAATCAGCCCCAGCATTTT. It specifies CASSVGPGGNQPQHF.

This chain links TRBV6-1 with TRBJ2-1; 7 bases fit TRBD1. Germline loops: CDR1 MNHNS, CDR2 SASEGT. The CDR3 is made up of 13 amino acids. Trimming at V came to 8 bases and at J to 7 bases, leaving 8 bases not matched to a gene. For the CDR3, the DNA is TGTGCCAGCGGGGAAGGGGGCAAGAATGAGCAGTTCTTC. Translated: CASGEGGKNEQFF.